The T cell receptor beta chain under discussion was sequenced for a study of T cells in Graves' hyperthyroidism and ophthalmopathy (dated by TCRdb to between 2018 and 2021). As for the study more broadly: To identify TCR V-J signatures that set the groups apart, the researchers used a discovery cohort of more than 95 patients, made up of about 44 with Graves' ophthalmopathy and 55 to 65 with stable Graves' hyperthyroidism. Whether ophthalmopathy could be predicted prospectively was tested in an independent validation cohort made up of about 20 hyperthyroidism patients plus 17 patients who later progressed to ophthalmopathy. The 80 to 100 discovery patients were randomly divided into training and test sets at a 7:3 ratio. In roughly six Graves' hyperthyroidism patients, the study also compared T-cell repertoires from thyroid tissue with T-cell repertoires from blood. Once sampling was done, hyperthyroidism patients were given methimazole at a starting dose of 30 mg daily, whereas ophthalmopathy patients were given high-dose intravenous methylprednisolone. The paper describes TCR Vbeta CDR3 sequencing of 120 to 150 peripheral blood samples, made up of about 40 ophthalmopathy patients, around 78 hyperthyroidism patients and 17 progressor patients.

The study excluded patients with uncontrolled infections, other autoimmune diseases, pregnancy or lactation. Diagnoses relied on clinical symptoms, serum thyroxine and TRAb, thyroid ultrasound and orbital computed tomography. Total RNA was extracted using Trizol reagent, and RNA quality was assessed on an Agilent 2100 Bioanalyzer. This clonotype turned up a few times. Its antigen specificity is not known. No much larger clone exists at a distance of one base, and base qualities are not known. TCR beta CDR3 regions were amplified from RNA transcripts. The TCR CDR3 was subjected to a first round of RT-PCR using the HTBI primer set and the Qiagen OneStep RT-PCR kit. A second multiplex PCR round built the libraries, followed by size selection and purification. The libraries were sequenced on an Illumina HiSeq2000 using paired-end 100 bp reads. Concerning the study's data processing: SOAPnuke was used to process the raw data, throwing out any read that contained adapters or uncalled bases, had a mean Phred below 15, or lacked an exact constant-primer or identifier match. High-quality paired reads were merged with COPE v1.2.5, and unique nucleotide sequences were defined as clonotypes. MiTCR v1.1 was used to align clonotypes to the IMGT TRBV, TRBD and TRBJ reference segments. Analysis was restricted to V-J combinations with a frequency above 0.0001, which covered roughly 99% of repertoires. The TCS score was defined as the ratio of F50 (clonal expansion) to E x V (chaos), calculated using BLOSUM62-based TCRdist between CDR3 peptides within each V-J. Welch's t-statistics and random forest reduced around 520 V-J features to 13, which were used in a naive Bayes classifier (R e1071). Thyroid-blood repertoire similarity was quantified with the Morisita-Horn index. Using fastp trimming at Q25 and MiXCR clonotype assembly, TCRdb reanalyzed the public sequencing data and kept in-frame beta chains. CDR3 protein duplicates are merged, each entry listing the most common genes and DNA. The V and J calls were determined by TCRdb, not by the authors. The sample includes 650,000 to 800,000 distinct CDR3 sequences, with 45% observed a single time. Clones ranked in the top ten supply under 8.5% of the sample.

The research as a whole found: Most expanded thyroid clonotypes (frequency above 0.001) were also detected in blood, suggesting blood repertoires may reflect thyroid immune responses. Sample size was not statistically predetermined, and blinding of investigators to group allocation was not performed. In validation, the model predicted progression to ophthalmopathy a median of approximately 6.3 months before onset, with about 71% sensitivity and roughly 77% specificity. A 13 V-J signature model separated ophthalmopathy from stable hyperthyroidism, with approximately 87% sensitivity and 81.08% specificity in cross-validation and 80%/75% in testing.

Including cysteine and phenylalanine, the CDR3 has 16 amino acids. Left in the record is the CDR3 DNA by itself, 48 bases read in frame from the first base. The V end loses 5 bases and the J end loses 6 bases, and a stretch of 22 bases separates them. Sequences SEHNR (CDR1) and FQNEAQ (CDR2) are obtained from the germline V gene (reference sequence). This clonotype originated in an adult man with Graves' disease, either hyperthyroidism or ophthalmopathy (not recorded which). In this chain, TRBV7-9 is recombined with TRBJ1-2; the D gene is perhaps TRBD1, on 5 matching bases. Sequencing was carried out using peripheral blood or thyroid tissue (not recorded which). The nucleotides are TGTGCCAGCAGCCCAGAGCAGGGCCCGGGCGTCCATGGCTACACCTTC. The translation is CASSPEQGPGVHGYTF.